This T cell receptor (beta chain) was sequenced in a study of blood T cell repertoires in COVID-19. Study overall: Acute and convalescent COVID-19 samples came from the United States, Italy and Spain. T cells, B-cell-depleted T cells, or PBMCs supplied cDNA or gDNA.

As handled by the study authors: Using reference gene primer amplification, nucleated cell counts were estimated. Generated by immunoSEQ multiplex PCR, the TCRdb table keeps only in-frame clones and is missing some. That table gives V, J and clone size, and the DNA gave D and trimming. The sample has approximately 200,000 clones, 79% seen once. Seattle cases were enrolled at active infection and followed longitudinally. This TCR was sampled from a woman between 40 and 55 years old with COVID-19, enrolled during active disease. Sequencing used peripheral blood.

In DNA form, the CDR3 reads TGTGCCAGCAGCTTAAAGGACAGCTCGGAAGCTTTCTTT. This gives the protein CASSLKDSSEAFF. The chain has TRBV7-9 and TRBJ1-1; tentative D call: TRBD1 (6 bases). The V end was cut by 2 bases, the J end by 8 bases, with 12 bases between. This CDR3 has 13 residues. Per the germline V gene, CDR1 is SEHNR and CDR2 is FQNEAQ (reference sequence).